This entry is about one T cell receptor beta chain. The CDR3 is 13 residues long. V lost 9 bases to trimming and J lost 4 bases; unmatched junction nucleotides: 6. Germline values: CDR1 KGHDR, CDR2 SFDVKD. This specimen comes from a study of blood T cell repertoires in COVID-19. Per the authors' pipeline: Reference gene primers were amplified, and this amplification served to estimate nucleated cell counts. The assay was immunoSEQ multiplex PCR, and TCRdb's table has in-frame clones only and misses some. The V and J calls and clone size come from that table; D and trimming were worked out from the DNA. The table shows about 200,000 clones, with roughly four fifths occurring only once.

The rearrangement uses TRBV24-1 and TRBJ1-2; 8 positions match TRBD1. This clonotype was sampled from a man aged 40-49 years who had recovered from COVID-19. The sample comprised PBMCs or T cells enriched from blood (not recorded which). The CDR3 protein is CATSTGARYGYTF. The CDR3 bases are TGTGCCACCTCGACAGGGGCCCGCTATGGCTACACCTTC.